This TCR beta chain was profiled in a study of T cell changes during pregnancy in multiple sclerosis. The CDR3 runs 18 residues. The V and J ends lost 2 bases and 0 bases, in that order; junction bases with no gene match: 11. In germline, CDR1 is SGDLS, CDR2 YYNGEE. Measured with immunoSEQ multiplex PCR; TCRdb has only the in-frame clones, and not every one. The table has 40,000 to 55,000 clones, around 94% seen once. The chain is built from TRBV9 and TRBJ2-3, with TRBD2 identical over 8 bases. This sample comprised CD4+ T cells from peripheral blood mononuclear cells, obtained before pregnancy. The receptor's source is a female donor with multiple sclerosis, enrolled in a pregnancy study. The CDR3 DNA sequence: TGTGCCAGCAGCGTCAGGACCCATATAGCGGGGAGCACAGATACGCAGTATTTT. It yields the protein CASSVRTHIAGSTDTQYF. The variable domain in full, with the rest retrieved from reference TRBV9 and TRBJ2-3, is DSGVTQTPKHLITATGQRVTLRCSPRSGDLSVYWYQQSLDQGLQFLIQYYNGEERAKGNILERFSAQQFPDLHSELNLSSLELGDSALYFCASSVRTHIAGSTDTQYFGPGTRLTVL.